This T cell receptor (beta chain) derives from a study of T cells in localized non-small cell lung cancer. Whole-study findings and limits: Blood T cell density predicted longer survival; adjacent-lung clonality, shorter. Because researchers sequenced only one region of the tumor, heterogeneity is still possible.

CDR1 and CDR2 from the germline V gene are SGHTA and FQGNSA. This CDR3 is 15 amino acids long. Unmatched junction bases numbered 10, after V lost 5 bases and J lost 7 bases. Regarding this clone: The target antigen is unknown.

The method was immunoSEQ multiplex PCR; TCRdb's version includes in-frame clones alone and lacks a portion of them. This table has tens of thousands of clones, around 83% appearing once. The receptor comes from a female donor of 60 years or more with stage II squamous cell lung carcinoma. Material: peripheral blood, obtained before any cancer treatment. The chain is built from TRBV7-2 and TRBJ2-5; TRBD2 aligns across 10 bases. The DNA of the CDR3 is TGTGCCAGCAGCCCCCAGCGGGGGGGCACGGGGACCCAGTACTTC. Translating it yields CASSPQRGGTGTQYF.